This TCR beta chain was identified in a study of shared clonotypes between healthy human individuals. Notes on the study in general: In general, naive subsets displayed greater estimated richness than memory subsets did.

CD8 cells classed as naive were CD45RO-negative and positively selected for CCR7, excluding terminally differentiated effector memory CD45RA+ cells. V was shortened by 4 bases and J by 5 bases, with 13 bases between the two germline ends. Germline V CDR1 and CDR2: SGDLS, YYNGEE. The CDR3 has 14 amino acids. Clones were sequenced by immunoSEQ multiplex PCR, and TCRdb holds only the in-frame ones, with some missing. Of around 2,000,000 clones listed, just under 95% were seen once; the top ten hold roughly 1.1%. In regard to this clone: Its antigen is as yet unknown.

This chain uses TRBV9 with TRBJ2-1; D not resolved. The sequenced sample was naive CD8+ T cells sorted from blood. This clonotype was obtained from a man between 18 and 29 years old in good health. CDR3 residues: CASSPWGTHNEQFF. The CDR3 DNA reads as TGTGCCAGCAGCCCCTGGGGAACCCACAATGAGCAGTTCTTC. Full variable domain (missing parts from reference TRBV9 and TRBJ2-1): DSGVTQTPKHLITATGQRVTLRCSPRSGDLSVYWYQQSLDQGLQFLIQYYNGEERAKGNILERFSAQQFPDLHSELNLSSLELGDSALYFCASSPWGTHNEQFFGPGTRLTVL.